This passage covers 3 T cell receptor beta chains from one sample sequenced in a study of T-cell reconstitution after alpha-beta-depleted transplantation in children. Library preparation (for TCRbeta) was performed with unique molecular identifiers. MiXCR, applied by TCRdb to the PCR reads, yields one record per CDR3 protein. This table holds around 380,000 distinct CDR3 sequences, around 9.9% found once. The sequencing here drew on PBMCs from the stem cell graft donor, taken from the stem cell graft. These receptors were collected from a human donor who donated a stem cell graft to a child with acute myeloid leukemia.

The CDR3 sequence is CASSLSRGQFNEQFF. In nucleotides, the CDR3 is TGTGCCAGCAGTTTATCGCGCGGCCAGTTCAATGAGCAGTTCTTC. The chain combines TRBV27 with TRBJ2-1; no clear D gene. Trimming removed 0 bases at V and 6 bases at J, with 12 bases between. The CDR3 runs 15 residues. The germline gives CDR1 MNHEY, CDR2 SMNVEV (reference sequence).

The J gene is TRBJ2-5, the V gene TRBV7-6, with D unclear. The germline CDR1 and CDR2 sequences are SGHVS and FNYEAQ. Trimming left V 5 bases short and J 2 bases short, with 6 bases between. The CDR3 length is 12 residues. CDR3 in amino acids: CASSPHQETQYF. CDR3 DNA sequence: TGTGCCAGCAGCCCCCATCAAGAGACCCAGTACTTC.

The V gene is TRBV5-1, the J gene TRBJ1-3; D might be TRBD1 (5 bases). This CDR3 is built from 14 residues. V was shortened by 0 bases and J by 2 bases, with 6 bases between the two germline ends. Germline lookup yields CDR1 SGHRS and CDR2 YFSETQ. The CDR3 protein is CASSLVGAGNTIYF. The CDR3 DNA reads as TGCGCCAGCAGCTTGGTGGGGGCTGGAAACACCATATATTTT.